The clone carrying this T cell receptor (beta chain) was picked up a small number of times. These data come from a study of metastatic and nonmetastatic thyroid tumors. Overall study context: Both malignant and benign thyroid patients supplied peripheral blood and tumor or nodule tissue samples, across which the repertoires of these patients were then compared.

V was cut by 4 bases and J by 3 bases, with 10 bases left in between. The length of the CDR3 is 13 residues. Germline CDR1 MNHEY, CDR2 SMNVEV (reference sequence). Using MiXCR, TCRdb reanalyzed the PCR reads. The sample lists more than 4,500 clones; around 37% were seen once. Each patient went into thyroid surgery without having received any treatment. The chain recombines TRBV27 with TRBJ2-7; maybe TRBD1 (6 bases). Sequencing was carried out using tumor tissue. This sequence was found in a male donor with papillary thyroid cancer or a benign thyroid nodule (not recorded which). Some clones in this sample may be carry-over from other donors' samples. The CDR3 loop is CASSSRTVYEQYF. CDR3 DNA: TGTGCCAGCAGTTCCCGGACAGTCTACGAGCAGTACTTC.